One and the same sample provided the 5 T cell receptor beta chains below, sequenced in a study of cytomegalovirus exposure and HLA in healthy donors. This PCR relied on a set of 60 Vbeta primers and 13 Jbeta primers. The table came from immunoSEQ multiplex PCR; TCRdb's copy has only in-frame clones and leaves some out. The sample records about 170,000 clones, roughly 85% being singletons. The sample taken for sequencing was PBMCs. The receptor set was obtained from a man aged 18 to 29 in good health and CMV-seropositive.

The chain carries TRBV9 and TRBJ2-5, with TRBD2 as a possible D gene (5 bases). CDR1 and CDR2 (germline): SGDLS, YYNGEE. The V gene lost 5 bases and the J gene lost 4 bases, with 15 bases spanning the gap. This CDR3 spans 14 amino acids. CDR3 amino acids: CASSSDRERETQYF. CDR3 nucleotides: TGTGCCAGCAGTTCCGACCGGGAACGAGAGACCCAGTACTTC.

The chain is built from TRBV6-5 and TRBJ1-4; the match to TRBD1 covers 7 bases. V shed 0 bases, J shed 6 bases, and the junction held 7 bases outside the gene matches. This CDR3 has 16 residues. Germline CDR1 reads MNHEY; CDR2 reads SVGAGI. The CDR3 DNA is TGTGCCAGCAGTTACTCGGCAGGGGGGCGGGATGAAAAACTGTTTTTT. Its translation: CASSYSAGGRDEKLFF.

The V and J genes are TRBV7-2 and TRBJ2-7, with D maybe TRBD1 (5 bases). This CDR3 comprises 15 residues. Germline V CDR1 and CDR2: SGHTA, FQGNSA. V lost 5 bases, J lost 3 bases, and 17 bases lay in between. In nucleotides, the CDR3 is TGTGCCAGCAGCCCTGGGGCGACTGGCGGCTACGAGCAGTACTTC. This sequence encodes CASSPGATGGYEQYF.

There are a few counts of this clone. One end of the junction fails to match germline, which may point to a read error. The chain carries TRBV2 and TRBJ2-6, with 8 bases lining up with TRBD2. The CDR3 sequence is 19 residues long. Germline CDR1 and CDR2: SNHLY and FYNNEI. CDR3 in DNA: TGTGCCAGCAGTGTATTAGAGCGGGGGCTACTCTCTGGGGCCAACGGCCTGACTTTC. Its protein product is CASSVLERGLLSGANGLTF.

The chain uses TRBV4-1 and TRBJ1-1; 8 bases are shared with TRBD1. This CDR3 is built from 19 residues. Germline assignment: CDR1 MGHRA and CDR2 YSYEKL. V shed 0 bases, J shed 2 bases, and the junction held 14 bases outside the gene matches. CDR3: CASSQEAVLFGQGNTEAFF. DNA of the CDR3: TGCGCCAGCAGCCAAGAGGCTGTTCTTTTCGGACAGGGTAACACTGAAGCTTTCTTT.